This TCR beta chain was identified during a study of CD8 T cells in ankylosing spondylitis. This clonotype was seen at least ten times. Its antigen remains unknown. Overall study findings and caveats: Earlier work had already found some motif variants in reactive arthritis synovial fluid and blood. Disease-linked clones had a CD8+ phenotype and relatively low frequency in peripheral blood. A motif of under ten highly homologous TCR beta variants was seen as apparently characteristic of ankylosing spondylitis blood. The authors reported significant enrichment of disease-linked clones in matched ankylosing spondylitis synovial fluid.

V lost 0 bases and J lost 0, with 16 bases in between. Germline assignment: CDR1 SGHRS and CDR2 YFSETQ. The CDR3 length is 18 residues. Molecular-barcoded quantitative 5'-RACE produced these TCR beta libraries. TCRdb used MiXCR to reprocess the 5' RACE reads, holding one entry per CDR3 protein. The table shows approximately 520,000 distinct CDR3 sequences, with approximately 5.3% occurring only once. Specimen: blood, either unsorted or a sorted T cell fraction (not recorded which). This receptor was taken from a male donor with ankylosing spondylitis. The genes are TRBV5-1 and TRBJ1-3, with a tentative D call TRBD1 (6 bases). As DNA, the CDR3 is TGCGCCAGCAGCTTGGCCGGAGTCCTGGGGGCCTCTGGAAACACCATATATTTT. Amino acids: CASSLAGVLGASGNTIYF.